The 5 T cell receptor beta chains below were found in one sample sequenced in a study of cytomegalovirus exposure and HLA in healthy donors. With 60 Vbeta and 13 Jbeta primers, the PCR was carried out. The assay was immunoSEQ multiplex PCR, and TCRdb's table has in-frame clones only and misses some. The sample has over 85,000 clones, around 83% seen once. The sequencing input was PBMCs. These receptors were obtained from a woman aged 60-75 years in good health and CMV-seropositive.

Of note for this clone: At one boundary the junction diverges from the germline segment, which might be a read error. The chain is built from TRBV7-9 and TRBJ1-2; TRBD1 agrees at 7 bases. The CDR3 runs to 15 residues. The germline V gene has CDR1 SEHNR and CDR2 FQNEAQ (reference sequence). The CDR3 DNA reads TGTTCCAGCAGTTCCGGACAGGTTTATGACTATGGCTACACCTTC. Its translation is CSSSSGQVYDYGYTF.

This chain links TRBV28 with TRBJ2-3; a possible D gene is TRBD1 (6 bases). The CDR3 has 13 amino acids. Germline CDR1 MDHEN, CDR2 SYDVKM. V lost 8 bases to trimming and J lost 1 base, with 10 bases between them. The DNA of the CDR3 is TGTGCCAGCGCCAAGGGGGGCACAGATACGCAGTATTTT. As protein: CASAKGGTDTQYF. Full variable domain (rest looked up from reference TRBV28 and TRBJ2-3): DVKVTQSSRYLVKRTGEKVFLECVQDMDHENMFWYRQDPGLGLRLIYFSYDVKMKEKGDIPEGYSVSREKKERFSLILESASTNQTSMYLCASAKGGTDTQYFGPGTRLTVL.

The rearrangement joins TRBV18 to TRBJ2-7; D is perhaps TRBD2 (6 bases). V shed 1 base and J shed 3 bases, with 19 bases lying between them. From germline, CDR1 is KGHSH and CDR2 LQKENI. This CDR3 comprises 17 residues. In nucleotides, the CDR3 is TGTGCCAGCTCACCACTCCCTTTTCGGCGGGACCACTACGAGCAGTACTTC. It yields the protein CASSPLPFRRDHYEQYF.

The chain joins TRBV7-3 to TRBJ2-1; no definite D call. V was cut by 2 bases and J by 0 bases, with 8 bases left in between. Looked up from germline, CDR1 is SGHTA and CDR2 is FQGTGA. This CDR3 contains 15 residues. The CDR3 here is CASSLAASSYNEQFF. The CDR3 coding sequence is TGTGCCAGCAGCTTAGCGGCTAGCTCCTACAATGAGCAGTTCTTC.

The chain couples TRBV19 to TRBJ2-1; possibly TRBD2 for D (6 bases). Trimming left V 1 base short and J 3 bases short, with 16 bases between. Germline lookup yields CDR1 LNHDA and CDR2 SQIVND (reference sequence). This CDR3 contains 17 residues. CDR3 sequence reads: CASSIVGRGGYYNEQFF. DNA of the CDR3: TGTGCCAGTAGTATAGTGGGCCGAGGAGGGTACTACAATGAGCAGTTCTTC.